This section outlines one TCR beta chain sequence together with its context. Its antigen is as yet unknown. This sample stems from a study of beta chain features in type 1 diabetes. The CDR3 totals 15 residues. V was pared by 5 bases and J by 0 bases, with 10 bases between. Germline lookup yields CDR1 MNHEY and CDR2 SVGAGI. Study results and caveats: In the patient group, naive, central memory and Treg TCRB repertoires seemed more alike than in the healthy donor group.

The isolated RNA, all of it, was reverse transcribed, so expressed TCRB transcripts were what got sequenced. Sequenced by immunoSEQ multiplex PCR; TCRdb stores in-frame clones only, minus some. This sample yields roughly 240,000 clones, of which less than 15% are seen a single time; approximately 0.024% belongs to the top ten. The chain recombines TRBV6-5 with TRBJ2-2; a possible D gene is TRBD1 (5 bases). The TCR comes from a woman aged 40 to 49 in good health. Sequencing was carried out using naive CD4+ T cells from blood. The CDR3 DNA reads TGTGCCAGCAGTCCCAGGGCAGCGAACACCGGGGAGCTGTTTTTT. This gives the protein CASSPRAANTGELFF.